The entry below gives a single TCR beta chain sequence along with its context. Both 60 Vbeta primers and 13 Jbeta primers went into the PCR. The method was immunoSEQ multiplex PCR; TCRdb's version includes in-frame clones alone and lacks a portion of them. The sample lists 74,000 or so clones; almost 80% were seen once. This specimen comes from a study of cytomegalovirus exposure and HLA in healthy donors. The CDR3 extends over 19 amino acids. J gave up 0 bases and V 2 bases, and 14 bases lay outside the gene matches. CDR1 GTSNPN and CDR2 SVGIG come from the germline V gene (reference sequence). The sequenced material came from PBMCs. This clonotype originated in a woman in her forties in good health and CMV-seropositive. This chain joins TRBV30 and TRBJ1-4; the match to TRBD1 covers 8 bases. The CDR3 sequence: CAWSRTGTGSFSTNEKLFF. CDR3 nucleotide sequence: TGTGCCTGGAGTCGAACCGGGACAGGATCCTTCTCAACTAATGAAAAACTGTTTTTT.